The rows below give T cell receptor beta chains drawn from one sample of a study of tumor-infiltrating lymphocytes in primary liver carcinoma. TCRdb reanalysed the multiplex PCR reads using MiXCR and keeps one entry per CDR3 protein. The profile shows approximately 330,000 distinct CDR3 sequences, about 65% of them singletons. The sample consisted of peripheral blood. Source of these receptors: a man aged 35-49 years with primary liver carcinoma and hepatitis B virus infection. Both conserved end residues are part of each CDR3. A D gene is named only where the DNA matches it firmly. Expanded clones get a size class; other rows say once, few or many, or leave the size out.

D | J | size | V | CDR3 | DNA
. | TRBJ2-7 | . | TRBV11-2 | CASSLGEQRAPSDSYEQYF | TGTGCCAGCAGCTTAGGGGAACAGAGGGCCCCTAGCGACTCCTACGAGCAGTATTTC
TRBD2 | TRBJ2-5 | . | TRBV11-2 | CASSPVGLARKETQYF | TGTGCCAGCAGTCCCGTTGGACTAGCGAGAAAAGAGACCCAGTACTTC
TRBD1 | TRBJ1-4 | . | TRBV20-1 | CSAKGGREKLFF | TGCAGTGCTAAAGGGGGCCGAGAAAAACTGTTTTTT
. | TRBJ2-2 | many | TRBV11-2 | CASSEPSGDRGLRELFF | TGTGCCAGCAGCGAACCATCAGGGGATCGGGGGTTACGGGAGCTGTTTTTT
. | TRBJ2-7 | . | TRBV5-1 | CASSLASAIGGEQYF | TGCGCCAGCAGCTTGGCCTCGGCCATAGGAGGCGAGCAGTACTTC
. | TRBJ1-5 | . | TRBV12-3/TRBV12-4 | CASTQDYRNQPRHF | TGTGCCAGCACTCAAGACTATCGCAATCAGCCCCGGCATTTT
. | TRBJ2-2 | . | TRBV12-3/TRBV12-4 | CASSKEQSTGELFF | TGTGCCAGCAGTAAAGAACAATCCACCGGGGAGCTGTTTTTT
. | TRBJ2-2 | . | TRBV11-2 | CDSSFSTRNTGELFF | TGTGACAGCAGCTTTAGTACGAGAAACACCGGGGAGCTGTTTTTT
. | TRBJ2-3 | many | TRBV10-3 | CAISAVANTQYF | TGTGCCATCAGTGCAGTAGCAAACACGCAGTATTTT
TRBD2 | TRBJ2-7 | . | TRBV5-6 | CASNLKAGPAVNEQYF | TGTGCCAGCAACCTAAAAGCGGGACCTGCTGTAAACGAGCAGTACTTC
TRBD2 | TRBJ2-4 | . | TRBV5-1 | CASSVAGGAKNIQYF | TGCGCCAGCAGCGTAGCGGGGGGGGCCAAAAACATTCAGTACTTC
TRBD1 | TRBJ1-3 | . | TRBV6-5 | CASCYSGTGGSGNTIYF | TGTGCCAGCTGTTATTCCGGGACAGGGGGCTCTGGAAACACCATATATTTT
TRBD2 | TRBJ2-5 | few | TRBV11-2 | CASTLAQGGYQETQYF | TGTGCCAGCACTTTAGCTCAGGGAGGGTACCAAGAGACCCAGTACTTC
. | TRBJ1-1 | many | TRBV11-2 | CASSSWAGNTEAFF | TGTGCCAGCAGCTCGTGGGCGGGGAATACTGAAGCTTTCTTT
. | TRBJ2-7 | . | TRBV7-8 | CASSLGFGGIYEQYF | TGTGCCAGCAGCTTAGGTTTTGGAGGGATCTACGAGCAGTACTTC
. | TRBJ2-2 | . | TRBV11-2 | CASSPTLSNTGEPFF | TGTGCCAGCAGCCCCACCTTGTCGAACACCGGGGAGCCGTTTTTT
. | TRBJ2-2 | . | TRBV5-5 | CASSGAGITGELFF | TGTGCCAGCAGCGGCGCCGGGATCACCGGGGAGCTGTTTTTT
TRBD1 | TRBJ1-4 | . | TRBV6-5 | CASSRIGTASNEKLFF | TGTGCCAGCAGTAGGATCGGGACAGCATCTAATGAAAAACTGTTTTTT
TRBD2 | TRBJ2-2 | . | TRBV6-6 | CDIGVAGVTTGELSF | TGTGACATCGGGGTAGCGGGGGTAACCACCGGGGAGCTGTCTTTT
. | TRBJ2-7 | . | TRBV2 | CASSTQRYEQYF | TGTGCCAGCAGTACCCAACGATACGAGCAGTACTTC
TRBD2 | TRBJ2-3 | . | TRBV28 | CASSSPAGGWDTQYF | TGTGCCAGCAGTTCCCCGGCGGGAGGGTGGGATACGCAGTATTTT
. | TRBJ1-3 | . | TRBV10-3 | CARTISGNTIYF | TGTGCCAGGACGATCTCTGGAAACACCATATATTTT
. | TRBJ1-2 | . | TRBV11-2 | CASGFQRGEGYTF | TGTGCCAGCGGCTTTCAGAGAGGGGAGGGCTACACCTTC
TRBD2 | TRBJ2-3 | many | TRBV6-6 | CASSYYGREDRDTQYF | TGTGCCAGCAGTTATTACGGGCGGGAGGATAGAGATACGCAGTATTTT
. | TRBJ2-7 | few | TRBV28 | CASSNLEDVFYEQYF | TGTGCCAGCAGCAACCTGGAGGATGTATTCTACGAGCAGTACTTC
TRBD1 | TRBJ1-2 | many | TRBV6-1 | CASSETQGDYGYTF | TGTGCCAGCAGTGAAACCCAGGGGGACTATGGCTACACCTTC
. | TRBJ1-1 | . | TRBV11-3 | CASIRTQRGEAFF | TGTGCCAGTATTCGAACTCAACGTGGTGAAGCTTTCTTT
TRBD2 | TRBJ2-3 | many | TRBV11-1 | CASSRTSDTQYF | TGTGCCAGCAGCCGGACTAGCGATACGCAGTATTTT
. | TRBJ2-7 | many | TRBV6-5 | CASSYSIEAYEQYF | TGTGCCAGCAGTTACTCGATTGAGGCCTACGAGCAGTACTTC
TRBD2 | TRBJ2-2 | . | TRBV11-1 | CASSIRTRGIGELFF | TGTGCCAGCAGCATCCGGACTAGAGGGATTGGGGAGCTGTTTTTT
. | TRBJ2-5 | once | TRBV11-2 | CASRRDQQETRYF | TGTGCCAGCAGACGGGACCAACAAGAGACCCGGTACTTC
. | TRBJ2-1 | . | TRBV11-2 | CASSMSSGGEQFF | TGTGCCAGCAGCATGTCCAGTGGCGGTGAGCAGTTCTTC
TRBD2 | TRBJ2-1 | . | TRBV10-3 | CAISGTSGINEQFF | TGTGCCATCAGTGGAACTAGCGGGATTAATGAGCAGTTCTTC
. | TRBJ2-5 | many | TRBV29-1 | CSVGHGGPEETQYF | TGCAGCGTTGGTCACGGAGGGCCAGAAGAGACCCAGTACTTC
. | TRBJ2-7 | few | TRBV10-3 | CAISESAGGGRSFKAEQYF | TGTGCCATCAGTGAGTCGGCAGGGGGCGGGAGATCGTTTAAAGCCGAGCAGTACTTC
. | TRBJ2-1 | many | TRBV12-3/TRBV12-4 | CATRRGWNEQFF | TGTGCCACAAGACGGGGATGGAATGAGCAGTTCTTC
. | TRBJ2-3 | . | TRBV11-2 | CASSPSSVSADTQYF | TGTGCCAGCAGCCCCTCATCGGTTAGTGCAGATACGCAGTATTTT
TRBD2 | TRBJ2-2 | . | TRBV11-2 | CASSLDSGTNTGELFF | TGTGCCAGCAGCTTAGATAGCGGGACGAACACCGGGGAGCTGTTTTTT
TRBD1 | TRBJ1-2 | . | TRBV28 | CASNWGQARSYGYTF | TGTGCCAGCAATTGGGGACAGGCACGGAGCTATGGCTACACCTTC
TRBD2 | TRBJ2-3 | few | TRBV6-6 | CASSQGLAGGGDTQYF | TGTGCCAGCAGTCAGGGACTAGCGGGAGGAGGAGATACGCAGTATTTT
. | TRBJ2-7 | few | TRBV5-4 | CASSLVAGRGGEQYF | TGTGCCAGCAGCTTGGTGGCGGGCCGAGGTGGGGAGCAGTACTTC
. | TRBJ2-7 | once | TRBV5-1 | CASNMDSLSYEQYF | TGCGCCAGCAACATGGACAGTCTCTCCTACGAGCAGTACTTC
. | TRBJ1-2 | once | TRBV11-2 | CASGPGANYGYTF | TGTGCCAGTGGCCCGGGGGCTAACTATGGCTACACGTTC
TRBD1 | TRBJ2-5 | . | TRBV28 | CASNQGQGGRETQYF | TGTGCCAGCAATCAGGGACAGGGGGGGCGAGAGACCCAGTACTTC
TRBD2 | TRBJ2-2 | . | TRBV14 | CASSHTSGGNTGELFF | TGTGCCAGCAGCCACACTAGCGGGGGGAACACCGGGGAGCTGTTTTTT
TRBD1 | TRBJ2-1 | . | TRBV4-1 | CASSQDPTGAFNEQFF | TGCGCCAGCAGCCAAGATCCGACAGGGGCCTTCAATGAGCAGTTCTTC
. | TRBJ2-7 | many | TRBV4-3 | CASSQDIFAYEQYF | TGCGCCAGCAGCCAAGATATCTTTGCCTACGAGCAGTACTTC
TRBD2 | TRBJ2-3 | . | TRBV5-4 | CASSLSLFLAGGQQDTQYF | TGTGCCAGCAGCTTGTCCCTTTTTCTAGCGGGAGGCCAGCAGGATACGCAGTATTTT
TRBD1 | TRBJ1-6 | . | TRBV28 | CAIGDRGPSSYNSPLHF | TGTGCCATTGGGGACAGGGGCCCGAGCTCCTATAATTCACCCCTCCACTTT
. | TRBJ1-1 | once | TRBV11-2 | CASSRPAGRHTEAFF | TGTGCGAGCAGCCGACCGGCAGGGCGGCACACTGAAGCTTTCTTT
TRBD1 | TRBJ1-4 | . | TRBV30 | CAWMGQDNEKLFF | TGTGCCTGGATGGGACAGGATAATGAAAAACTGTTTTTT
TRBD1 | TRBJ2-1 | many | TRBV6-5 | CASSYSGQGPYNEQFF | TGTGCCAGCAGTTACTCAGGACAGGGCCCTTACAATGAGCAGTTCTTC
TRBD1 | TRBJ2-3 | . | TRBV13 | CVSSPSGTAGDTQYF | TGTGTCAGCAGCCCGTCCGGGACAGCAGGAGATACGCAGTATTTT
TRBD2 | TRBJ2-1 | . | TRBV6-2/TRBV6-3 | CASSYSASGGNQQFF | TGTGCCAGCAGTTACTCGGCTAGCGGTGGTAATCAGCAGTTCTTC
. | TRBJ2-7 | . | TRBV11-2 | CASSLRLWGQEASERYF | TGTGCCAGCAGCTTAAGGTTGTGGGGCCAGGAGGCCAGCGAGCGGTACTTC
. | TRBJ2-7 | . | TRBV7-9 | CASSSHRAEGQYF | TGTGCCAGCAGCTCCCACCGGGCTGAAGGGCAGTACTTC